This is a list of T cell receptor beta chains from one sample in a study of chemoradiotherapy in HPV16-positive cancers. The protocol was immunoSEQ multiplex PCR, while the TCRdb copy is restricted to in-frame clones and leaves out a portion. The table records approximately 3,000 clones, approximately 84% of them present only once. This material consisted of tumor tissue, taken from a patient who underwent chemoradiotherapy. These receptor sequences come from a human donor with HPV-associated anogenital cancer. Both conserved end residues are part of each CDR3. The D gene is left open where the match is weak. A row's size may be missing; if present it is once, few, many or a size class.

d_call clone_size j_call cdr3_length v_call cdr3_aa cdr3_nt
NA NA TRBJ1-5 13 TRBV10-3 CAISESVSQPQHF TGTGCCATCAGTGAGTCTGTTAGTCAGCCCCAGCATTTT
NA NA TRBJ1-6 15 TRBV6-5 CASSYSGRGDSPLHF TGTGCCAGCAGTTACTCTGGCAGGGGTGATTCACCCCTCCACTTT
TRBD1 NA TRBJ1-2 14 TRBV5-1 CASSGDSYNYGYTF TGCGCCAGCAGCGGGGACAGCTATAACTATGGCTACACCTTC
TRBD1 NA TRBJ1-1 17 TRBV4-1 CASSPQPLTGLRTEAFF TGCGCCAGCAGCCCCCAGCCCCTGACAGGGTTGAGGACTGAAGCTTTCTTT
NA once TRBJ2-1 15 TRBV6-6 CASSYNTGVYNEQFF TGTGCCAGCAGTTACAACACGGGGGTGTACAATGAGCAGTTCTTC
NA NA TRBJ1-1 15 TRBV19 CASSIDPGYRTEAFF TGTGCCAGTAGTATAGATCCAGGGTATAGAACTGAAGCTTTCTTT
NA NA TRBJ1-1 13 TRBV5-1 CASSVGPNTEAFF TGCGCCAGCAGCGTTGGGCCGAACACTGAAGCTTTCTTT
NA NA TRBJ2-1 16 TRBV7-3 CASSLGGGQRVSEQFF TGTGCCAGCAGCTTAGGGGGGGGACAGCGAGTTTCTGAGCAGTTCTTC
TRBD1 NA TRBJ2-2 15 TRBV27 CASSLRTGSPGELFF TGTGCCAGCAGTTTACGGACAGGGAGCCCCGGGGAGCTGTTTTTT
NA NA TRBJ2-1 16 TRBV19 CASSIAGLEGYNEQFF TGTGCCAGTAGTATTGCGGGACTTGAAGGCTACAATGAGCAGTTCTTC
NA NA TRBJ1-2 13 TRBV5-5 CASSLDGRYGYTF TGTGCCAGCAGCTTGGACGGTCGGTATGGCTACACCTTC
NA NA TRBJ1-1 13 TRBV9 CASSVAAGTEAFF TGTGCCAGCAGCGTAGCCGCAGGGACTGAAGCTTTCTTT
TRBD1 NA TRBJ2-5 17 TRBV6-1 CASSEIAGDRGGETQYF TGTGCCAGCAGTGAAATCGCCGGGGACAGGGGGGGGGAGACCCAGTACTTC
NA NA TRBJ2-3 15 TRBV12-2 CASRPDRGSTDTQYF TGTGCAAGTCGACCGGACAGGGGATCGACAGATACGCAGTATTTT
NA NA TRBJ1-1 16 TRBV18 CASSLAYGGSNTEAFF TGTGCCAGCTCACTGGCTTACGGAGGTTCAAACACTGAAGCTTTCTTT
NA NA TRBJ2-1 13 TRBV7-9 CASSSDGHNEQFF TGTGCCAGCAGCTCGGACGGGCACAATGAGCAGTTCTTC
NA NA TRBJ1-2 13 TRBV6-5 CASSPQGTYGYTF TGTGCCAGCAGTCCACAGGGAACCTATGGCTACACCTTC
NA NA TRBJ1-1 15 TRBV5-1 CASSLAGIPNTEAFF TGCGCCAGCAGCTTGGCTGGGATTCCGAACACTGAAGCTTTCTTT
TRBD1 NA TRBJ1-3 16 TRBV19 CASSNPSTGGVDTIYF TGTGCCAGTAGTAACCCATCGACAGGGGGTGTGGACACCATATATTTT